The present T cell receptor (beta chain) was sequenced within a study of CD8+ T cells in alopecia areata. Study outcomes and limitations: Tofacitinib significantly reduced both scalp clonality and expanded CD8+ clones among the top 100.

Following RNA extraction, reverse transcription yielded cDNA that acted as the sequencing template. Assay: immunoSEQ multiplex PCR; the TCRdb copy retains only in-frame clones and omits some. Of roughly 250,000 clones listed, 45% to 70% are singletons. Germline CDR1 and CDR2: SGHVS and FQNEAQ. The junction had 5 bases not matched to a gene; V was cut back by 6 bases and J by 6 bases. The CDR3 runs to 14 residues. Indicated treatment: oral pan-JAK inhibitor, 5-10 mg twice daily. The study team obtained lesional scalp punch biopsies and peripheral blood from alopecia areata patients. About this clone: Its antigen is undetermined.

Specimen: CD4+ T cells sorted from blood, collected at week 52, from a patient treated with tofacitinib. The rearrangement uses TRBV7-8 and TRBJ1-6, with 7 bases identical to TRBD1. This TCR came from a human donor with alopecia areata. Here the CDR3 reads CASRHRDSNSPLHF. The CDR3 DNA is TGTGCCAGCAGGCACCGGGACAGTAATTCACCCCTCCACTTT. The full variable domain, with the rest looked up from reference TRBV7-8 and TRBJ1-6, is GAGVSQSPRYKVAKRGQDVALRCDPISGHVSLFWYQQALGQGPEFLTYFQNEAQLDKSGLPSDRFFAERPEGSVSTLKIQRTQQEDSAVYLCASRHRDSNSPLHFGNGTRLTVT.